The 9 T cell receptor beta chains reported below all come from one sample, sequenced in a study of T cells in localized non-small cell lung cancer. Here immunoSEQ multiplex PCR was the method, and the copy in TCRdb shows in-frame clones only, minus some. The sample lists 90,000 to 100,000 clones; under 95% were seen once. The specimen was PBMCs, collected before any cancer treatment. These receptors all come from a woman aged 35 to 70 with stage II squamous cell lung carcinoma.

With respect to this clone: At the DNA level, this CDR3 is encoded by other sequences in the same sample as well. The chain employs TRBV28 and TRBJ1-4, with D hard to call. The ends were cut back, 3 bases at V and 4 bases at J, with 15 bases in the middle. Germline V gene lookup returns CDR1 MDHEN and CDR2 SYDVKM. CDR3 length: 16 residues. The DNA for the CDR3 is TGTGCCAGCAGTTTGCGCGCGGTGGGGATTAATGAAAAACTGTTTTTT. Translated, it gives CASSLRAVGINEKLFF.

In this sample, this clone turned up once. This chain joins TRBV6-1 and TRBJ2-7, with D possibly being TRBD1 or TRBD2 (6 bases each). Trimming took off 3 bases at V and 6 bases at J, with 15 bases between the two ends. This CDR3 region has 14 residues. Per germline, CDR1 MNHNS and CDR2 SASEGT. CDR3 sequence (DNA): TGTGCCAGCAGTGATCGAGACAGGAGGGGCGAGCAGTACTTC. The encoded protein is CASSDRDRRGEQYF.

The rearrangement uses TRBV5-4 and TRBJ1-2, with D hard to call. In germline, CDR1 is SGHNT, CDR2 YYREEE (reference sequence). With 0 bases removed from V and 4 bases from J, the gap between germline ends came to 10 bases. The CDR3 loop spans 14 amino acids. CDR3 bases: TGTGCCAGCAGCTTGGACAGTGCCTCCTATGGCTACACCTTC. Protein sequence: CASSLDSASYGYTF.

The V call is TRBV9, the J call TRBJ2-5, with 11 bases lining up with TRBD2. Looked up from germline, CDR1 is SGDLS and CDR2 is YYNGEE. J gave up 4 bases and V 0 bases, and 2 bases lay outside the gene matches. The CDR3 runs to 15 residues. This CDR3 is CASSVDGTSGETQYF. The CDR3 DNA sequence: TGTGCCAGCAGCGTAGACGGGACTAGCGGAGAGACCCAGTACTTC.

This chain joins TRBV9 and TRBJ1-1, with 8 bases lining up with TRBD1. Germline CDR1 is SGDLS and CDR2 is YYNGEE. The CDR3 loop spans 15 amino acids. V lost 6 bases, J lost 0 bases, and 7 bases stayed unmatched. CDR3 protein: CASTPRDRLNTEAFF. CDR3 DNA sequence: TGTGCCAGCACCCCGAGGGACAGGCTGAACACTGAAGCTTTCTTT.

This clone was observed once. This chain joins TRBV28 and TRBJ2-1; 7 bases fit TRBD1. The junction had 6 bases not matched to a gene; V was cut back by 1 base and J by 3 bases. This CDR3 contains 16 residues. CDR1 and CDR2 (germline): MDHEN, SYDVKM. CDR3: CASSLFRDSLYNEQFF. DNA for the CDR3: TGTGCCAGCAGTTTATTCCGGGACAGTCTCTACAATGAGCAGTTCTTC.

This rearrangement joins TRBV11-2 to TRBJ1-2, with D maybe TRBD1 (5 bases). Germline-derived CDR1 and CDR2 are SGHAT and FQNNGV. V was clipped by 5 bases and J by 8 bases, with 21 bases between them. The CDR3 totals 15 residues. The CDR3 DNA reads TGTGCCAGCAGCCCGGGGGGGACTGTCACCACGGGCTACACCTTC. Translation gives CASSPGGTVTTGYTF.

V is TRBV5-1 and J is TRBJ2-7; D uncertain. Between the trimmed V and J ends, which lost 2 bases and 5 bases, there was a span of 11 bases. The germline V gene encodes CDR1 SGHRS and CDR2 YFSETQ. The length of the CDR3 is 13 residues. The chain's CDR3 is CASSFGLGDEQYF. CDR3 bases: TGCGCCAGCAGCTTCGGGCTAGGAGACGAGCAGTACTTC.

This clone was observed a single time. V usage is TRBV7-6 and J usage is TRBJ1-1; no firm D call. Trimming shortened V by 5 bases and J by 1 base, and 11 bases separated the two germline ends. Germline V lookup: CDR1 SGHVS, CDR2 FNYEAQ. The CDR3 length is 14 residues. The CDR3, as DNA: TGTGCCAGCAGCAAGTCCGGTGAGAACACTGAAGCTTTCTTT. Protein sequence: CASSKSGENTEAFF.